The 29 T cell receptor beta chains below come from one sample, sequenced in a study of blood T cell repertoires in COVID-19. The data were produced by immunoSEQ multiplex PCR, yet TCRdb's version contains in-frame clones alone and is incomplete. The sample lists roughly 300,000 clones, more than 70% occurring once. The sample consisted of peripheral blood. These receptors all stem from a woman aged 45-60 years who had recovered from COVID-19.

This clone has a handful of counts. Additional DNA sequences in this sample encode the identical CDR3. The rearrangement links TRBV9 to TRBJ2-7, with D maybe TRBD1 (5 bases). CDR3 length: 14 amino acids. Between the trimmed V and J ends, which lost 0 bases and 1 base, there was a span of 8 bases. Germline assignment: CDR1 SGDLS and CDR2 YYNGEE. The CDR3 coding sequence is TGTGCCAGCAGCGTAGGGGCAGGGTCCTACGAGCAGTACTTC. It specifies CASSVGAGSYEQYF. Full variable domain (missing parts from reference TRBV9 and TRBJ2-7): DSGVTQTPKHLITATGQRVTLRCSPRSGDLSVYWYQQSLDQGLQFLIQYYNGEERAKGNILERFSAQQFPDLHSELNLSSLELGDSALYFCASSVGAGSYEQYFGPGTRLTVT.

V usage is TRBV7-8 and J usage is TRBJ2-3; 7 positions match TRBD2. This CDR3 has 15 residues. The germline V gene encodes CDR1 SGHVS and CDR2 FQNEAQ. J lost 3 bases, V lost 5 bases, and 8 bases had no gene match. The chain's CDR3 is CASSLRWRETDTQYF. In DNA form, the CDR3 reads TGTGCCAGCAGCCTTAGGTGGCGGGAGACAGATACGCAGTATTTT.

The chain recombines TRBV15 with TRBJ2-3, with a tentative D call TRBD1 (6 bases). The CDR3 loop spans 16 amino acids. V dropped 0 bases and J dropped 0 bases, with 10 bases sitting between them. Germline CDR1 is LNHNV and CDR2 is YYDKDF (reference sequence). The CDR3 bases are TGTGCCACCAGCAGAGACAGGGGAGTTAGCACAGATACGCAGTATTTT. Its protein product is CATSRDRGVSTDTQYF.

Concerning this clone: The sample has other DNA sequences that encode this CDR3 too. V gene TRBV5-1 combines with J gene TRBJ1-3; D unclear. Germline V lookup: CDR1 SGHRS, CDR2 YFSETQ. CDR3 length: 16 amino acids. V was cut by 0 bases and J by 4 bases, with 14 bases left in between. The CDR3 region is CASSLAGVVRGNTIYF. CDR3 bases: TGCGCCAGCAGCTTGGCCGGGGTCGTGCGGGGAAACACCATATATTTT.

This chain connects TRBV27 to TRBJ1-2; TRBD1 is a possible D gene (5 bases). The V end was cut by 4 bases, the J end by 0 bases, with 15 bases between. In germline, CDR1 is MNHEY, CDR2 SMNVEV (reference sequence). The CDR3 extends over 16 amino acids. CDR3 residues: CASSSASTAPNYGYTF. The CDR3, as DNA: TGTGCCAGCAGTTCCGCCTCGACAGCCCCTAACTATGGCTACACCTTC.

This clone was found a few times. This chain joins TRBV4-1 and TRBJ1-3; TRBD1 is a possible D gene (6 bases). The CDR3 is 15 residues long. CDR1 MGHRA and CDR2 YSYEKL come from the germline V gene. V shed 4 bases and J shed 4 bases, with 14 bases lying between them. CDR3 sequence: CASSPQLGAGNTIYF. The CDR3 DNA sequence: TGCGCCAGCAGCCCCCAATTGGGGGCCGGAAACACCATATATTTT.

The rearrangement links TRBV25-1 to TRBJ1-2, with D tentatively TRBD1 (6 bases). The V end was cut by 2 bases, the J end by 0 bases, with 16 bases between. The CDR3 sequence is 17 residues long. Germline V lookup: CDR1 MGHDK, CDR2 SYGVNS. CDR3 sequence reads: CASSEGDTYVTNYGYTF. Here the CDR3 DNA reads TGTGCCAGCAGTGAAGGGGACACCTACGTTACTAACTATGGCTACACCTTC.

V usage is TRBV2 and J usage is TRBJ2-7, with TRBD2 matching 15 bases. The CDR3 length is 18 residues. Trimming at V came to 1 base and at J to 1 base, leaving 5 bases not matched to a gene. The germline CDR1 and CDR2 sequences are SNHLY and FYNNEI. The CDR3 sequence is CASSEEWTSGRASYEQYF. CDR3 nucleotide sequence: TGTGCCAGCAGTGAAGAATGGACTAGCGGGAGGGCGTCCTACGAGCAGTACTTC.

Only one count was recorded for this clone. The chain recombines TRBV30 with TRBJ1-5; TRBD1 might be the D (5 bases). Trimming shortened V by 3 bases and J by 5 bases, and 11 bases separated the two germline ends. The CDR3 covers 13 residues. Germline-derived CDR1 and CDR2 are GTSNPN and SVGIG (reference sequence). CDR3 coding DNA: TGTGCCTGGAGCATGGGGGGGTATCAGCCCCAGCATTTT. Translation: CAWSMGGYQPQHF.

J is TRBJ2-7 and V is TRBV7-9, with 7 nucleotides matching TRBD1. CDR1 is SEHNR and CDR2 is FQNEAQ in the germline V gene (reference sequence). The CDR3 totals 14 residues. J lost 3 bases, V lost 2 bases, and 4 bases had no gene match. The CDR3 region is CASSLTDRVYEQYF. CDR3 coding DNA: TGTGCCAGCAGCTTAACAGACAGGGTCTACGAGCAGTACTTC. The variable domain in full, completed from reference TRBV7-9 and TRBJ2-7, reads DTGVSQNPRHKITKRGQNVTFRCDPISEHNRLYWYRQTLGQGPEFLTYFQNEAQLEKSRLLSDRFSAERPKGSFSTLEIQRTEQGDSAMYLCASSLTDRVYEQYFGPGTRLTVT.

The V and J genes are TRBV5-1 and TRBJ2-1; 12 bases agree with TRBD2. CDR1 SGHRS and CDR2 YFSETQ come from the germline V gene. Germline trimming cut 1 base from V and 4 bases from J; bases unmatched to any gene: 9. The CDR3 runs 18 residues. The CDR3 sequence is CASSLISMTSGSYNEQFF. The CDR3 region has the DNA TGCGCCAGCAGCTTGATCTCCATGACTAGCGGGAGTTACAATGAGCAGTTCTTC.

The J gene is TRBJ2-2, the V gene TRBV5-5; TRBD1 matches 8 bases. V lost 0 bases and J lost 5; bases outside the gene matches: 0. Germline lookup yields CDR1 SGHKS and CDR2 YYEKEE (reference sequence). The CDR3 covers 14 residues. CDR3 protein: CASSLGQGTGELFF. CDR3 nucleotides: TGTGCCAGCAGCTTGGGACAGGGGACCGGGGAGCTGTTTTTT.

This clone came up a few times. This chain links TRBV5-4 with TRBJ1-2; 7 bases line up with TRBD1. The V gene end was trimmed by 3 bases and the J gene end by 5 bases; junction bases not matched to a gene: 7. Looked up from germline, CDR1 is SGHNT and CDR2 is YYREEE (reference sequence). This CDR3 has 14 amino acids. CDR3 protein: CASSSRDRLYGYTF. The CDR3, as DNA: TGTGCCAGCAGCTCCCGGGACAGACTTTATGGCTACACCTTC. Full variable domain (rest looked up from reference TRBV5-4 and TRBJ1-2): ETGVTQSPTHLIKTRGQQVTLRCSSQSGHNTVSWYQQALGQGPQFIFQYYREEENGRGNFPPRFSGLQFPNYSSELNVNALELDDSALYLCASSSRDRLYGYTFGSGTRLTVV.

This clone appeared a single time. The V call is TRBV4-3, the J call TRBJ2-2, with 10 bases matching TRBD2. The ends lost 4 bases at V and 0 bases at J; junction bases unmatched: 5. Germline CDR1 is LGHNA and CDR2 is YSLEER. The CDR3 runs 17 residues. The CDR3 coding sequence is TGCGCCAGCAGCCCCTATCTAGCGGGGGCGAACACCGGGGAGCTGTTTTTT. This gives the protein CASSPYLAGANTGELFF.

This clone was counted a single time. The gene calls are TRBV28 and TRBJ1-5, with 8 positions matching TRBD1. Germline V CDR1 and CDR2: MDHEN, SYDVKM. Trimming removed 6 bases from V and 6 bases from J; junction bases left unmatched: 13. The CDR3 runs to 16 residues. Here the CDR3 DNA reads TGTGCCAGCAGCCCACGGGGCAGGGGGCATGGTCAGCCCCAGCATTTT. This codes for CASSPRGRGHGQPQHF.

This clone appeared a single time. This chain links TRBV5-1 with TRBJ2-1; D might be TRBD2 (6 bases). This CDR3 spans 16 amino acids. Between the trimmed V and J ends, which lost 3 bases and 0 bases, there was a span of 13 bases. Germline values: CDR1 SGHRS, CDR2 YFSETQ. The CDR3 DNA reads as TGCGCCAGCAGCTCTGGAGGGACGAGCTCCTACAATGAGCAGTTCTTC. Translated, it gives CASSSGGTSSYNEQFF.

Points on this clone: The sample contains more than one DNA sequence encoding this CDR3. This CDR3 is CASSPGTGLYEQYF. CDR3 nucleotide sequence: TGTGCCAGCTCACCCGGGACAGGGCTATACGAGCAGTACTTC. The rearrangement joins TRBV18 to TRBJ2-7, with TRBD1 matching over 9 bases. The germline V gene has CDR1 KGHSH and CDR2 LQKENI. The J segment lost 4 bases and the V segment lost 3 bases, leaving 4 bases of the junction unmatched. This CDR3 is 14 amino acids long.

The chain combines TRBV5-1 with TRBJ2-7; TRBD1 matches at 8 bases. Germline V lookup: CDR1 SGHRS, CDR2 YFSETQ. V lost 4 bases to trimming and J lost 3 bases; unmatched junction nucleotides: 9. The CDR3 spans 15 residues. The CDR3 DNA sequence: TGCGCCAGCAGCCTCGACAGGGGTTTCGGCTACGAGCAGTACTTC. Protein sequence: CASSLDRGFGYEQYF.

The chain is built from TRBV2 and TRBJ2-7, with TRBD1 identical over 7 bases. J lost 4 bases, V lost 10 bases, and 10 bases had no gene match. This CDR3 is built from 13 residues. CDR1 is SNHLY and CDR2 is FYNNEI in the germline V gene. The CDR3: CANTRDREYEQYF. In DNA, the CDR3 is TGTGCCAACACGCGCGACAGGGAGTACGAGCAGTACTTC.

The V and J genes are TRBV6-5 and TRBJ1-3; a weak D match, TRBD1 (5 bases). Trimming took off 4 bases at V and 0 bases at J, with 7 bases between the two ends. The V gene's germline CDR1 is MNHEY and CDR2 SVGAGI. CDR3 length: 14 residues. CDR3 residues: CASSSRVSGNTIYF. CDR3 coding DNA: TGTGCCAGCAGTTCCAGGGTCTCTGGAAACACCATATATTTT.

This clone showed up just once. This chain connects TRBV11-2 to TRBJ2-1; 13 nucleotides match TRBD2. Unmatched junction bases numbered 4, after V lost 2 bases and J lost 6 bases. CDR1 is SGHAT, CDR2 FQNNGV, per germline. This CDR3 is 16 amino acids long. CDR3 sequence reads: CASSLILAGGPNEQFF. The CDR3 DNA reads TGTGCCAGCAGCTTAATACTAGCGGGAGGGCCCAATGAGCAGTTCTTC.

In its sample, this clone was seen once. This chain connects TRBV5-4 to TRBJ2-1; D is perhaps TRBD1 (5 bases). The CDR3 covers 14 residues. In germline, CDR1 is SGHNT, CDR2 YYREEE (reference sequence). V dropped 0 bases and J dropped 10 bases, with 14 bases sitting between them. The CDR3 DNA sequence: TGTGCCAGCAGCTTGGTACAGGTAGAGAAGGAGCAGTTCTTC. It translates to CASSLVQVEKEQFF.

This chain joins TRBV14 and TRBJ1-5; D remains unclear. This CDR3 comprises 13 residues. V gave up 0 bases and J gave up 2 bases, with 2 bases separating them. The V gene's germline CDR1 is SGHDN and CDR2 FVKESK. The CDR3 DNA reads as TGTGCCAGCAGCCAAGACGGCAATCAGCCCCAGCATTTT. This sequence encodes CASSQDGNQPQHF.

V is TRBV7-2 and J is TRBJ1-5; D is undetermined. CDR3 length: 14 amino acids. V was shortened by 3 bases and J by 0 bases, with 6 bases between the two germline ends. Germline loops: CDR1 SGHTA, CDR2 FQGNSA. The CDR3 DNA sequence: TGTGCCAGCAGCTTGAGGGATAGCAATCAGCCCCAGCATTTT. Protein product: CASSLRDSNQPQHF. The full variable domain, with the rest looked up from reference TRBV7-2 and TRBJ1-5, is GAGVSQSPSNKVTEKGKDVELRCDPISGHTALYWYRQSLGQGLEFLIYFQGNSAPDKSGLPSDRFSAERTGGSVSTLTIQRTQQEDSAVYLCASSLRDSNQPQHFGDGTRLSIL.

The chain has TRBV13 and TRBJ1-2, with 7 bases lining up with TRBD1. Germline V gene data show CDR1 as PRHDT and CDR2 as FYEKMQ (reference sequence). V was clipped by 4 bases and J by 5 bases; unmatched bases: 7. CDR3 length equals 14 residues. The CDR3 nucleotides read TGTGCCAGCAGCTCTTCGACAGGGAGGTATGGCTACACCTTC. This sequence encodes CASSSSTGRYGYTF.

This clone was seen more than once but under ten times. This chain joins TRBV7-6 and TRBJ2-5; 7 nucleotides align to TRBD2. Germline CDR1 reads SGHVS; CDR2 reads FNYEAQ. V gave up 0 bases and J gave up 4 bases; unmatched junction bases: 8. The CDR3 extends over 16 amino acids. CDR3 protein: CASSLAGGGGGETQYF. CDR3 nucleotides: TGTGCCAGCAGCTTAGCGGGCGGCGGGGGAGGAGAGACCCAGTACTTC.

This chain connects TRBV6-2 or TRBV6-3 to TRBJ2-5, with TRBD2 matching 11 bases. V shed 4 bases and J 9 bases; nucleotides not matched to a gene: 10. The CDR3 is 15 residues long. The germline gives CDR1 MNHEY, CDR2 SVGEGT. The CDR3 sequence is CASSWRLAGYWAQYF. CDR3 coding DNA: TGTGCCAGCAGTTGGAGACTAGCGGGGTATTGGGCCCAGTACTTC.

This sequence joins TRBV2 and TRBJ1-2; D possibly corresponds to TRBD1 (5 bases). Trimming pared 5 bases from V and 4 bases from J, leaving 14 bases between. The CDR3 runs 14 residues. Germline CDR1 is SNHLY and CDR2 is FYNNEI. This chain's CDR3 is CASSNTGEPYGYTF. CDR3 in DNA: TGTGCCAGCAGTAATACGGGGGAACCCTATGGCTACACCTTC.

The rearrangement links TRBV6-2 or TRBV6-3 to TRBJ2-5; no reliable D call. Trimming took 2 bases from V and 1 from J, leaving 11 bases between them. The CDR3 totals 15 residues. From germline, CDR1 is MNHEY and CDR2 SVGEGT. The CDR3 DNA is TGTGCCAGCAGTTACGGGCCCTTTTTCCAAGAGACCCAGTACTTC. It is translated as CASSYGPFFQETQYF.